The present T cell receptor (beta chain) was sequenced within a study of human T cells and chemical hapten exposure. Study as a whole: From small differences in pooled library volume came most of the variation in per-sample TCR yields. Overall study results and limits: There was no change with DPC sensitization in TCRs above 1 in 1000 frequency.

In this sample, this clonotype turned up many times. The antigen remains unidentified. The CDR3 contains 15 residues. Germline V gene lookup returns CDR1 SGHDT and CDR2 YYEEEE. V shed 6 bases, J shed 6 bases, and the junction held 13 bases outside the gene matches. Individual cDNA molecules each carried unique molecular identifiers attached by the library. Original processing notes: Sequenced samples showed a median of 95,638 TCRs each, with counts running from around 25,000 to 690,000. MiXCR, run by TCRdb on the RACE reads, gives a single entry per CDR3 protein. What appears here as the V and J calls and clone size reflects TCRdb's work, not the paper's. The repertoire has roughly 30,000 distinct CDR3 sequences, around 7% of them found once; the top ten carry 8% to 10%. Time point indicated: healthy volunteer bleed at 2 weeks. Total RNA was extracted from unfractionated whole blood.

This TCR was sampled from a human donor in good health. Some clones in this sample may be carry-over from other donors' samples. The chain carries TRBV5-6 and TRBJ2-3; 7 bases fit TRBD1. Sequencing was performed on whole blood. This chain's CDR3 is CASTHFTTGDDTQYF. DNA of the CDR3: TGTGCCAGCACACACTTCACTACAGGGGATGATACGCAGTATTTT.